The clone carrying this T cell receptor (beta chain) was observed a handful of times. Its antigen is unknown. The CDR3 consists of 14 residues. The V gene's germline CDR1 is MNHEY and CDR2 SMNVEV (reference sequence). Trimming took off 6 bases at V and 9 bases at J, with 19 bases between the two ends. All patients had early-stage hepatocellular carcinoma and were untreated before surgical resection. Samples came from areas without visible necrosis or hemorrhage. Clones were read by immunoSEQ multiplex PCR, and TCRdb kept only the in-frame ones, dropping some. The table records some 20,000 clones, just under 75% of them present only once. The data were taken from a study of intratumoral heterogeneity in liver cancer. Overall study context: The median patient age was approximately 68 years, and most were male. Whole-study results and caveats: Tumor-infiltrating lymphocyte representation was acknowledged to be under-sampled.

The chain uses TRBV27 and TRBJ2-3, with D maybe TRBD2 (5 bases). The sequence came from a woman in her seventies with hepatocellular carcinoma. The sample in question was tumor-adjacent normal tissue, obtained before any cancer treatment. CDR3 sequence (DNA): TGTGCCAGCAGCCCCACCTCTAGCCGCGGCACGCAGTATTTT. Protein: CASSPTSSRGTQYF.